Listed below are T cell receptor beta chains from one sample, sequenced in a study of CD8 T cells in ankylosing spondylitis. MiXCR, applied by TCRdb to the 5' RACE reads, yields one record per CDR3 protein. The repertoire holds about 390,000 distinct CDR3 sequences, with about 20% as singletons. Material for sequencing was blood, either unsorted or a sorted T cell fraction (not recorded which). The source of these receptors is a male donor with ankylosing spondylitis. The CDR3 runs from the conserved cysteine through the conserved F or W. A D gene is named only where the DNA matches it firmly. For some rows the clone size is stated as once, few or many, or as a class when expanded; others skip it.

V gene	D gene	clone size	J gene	CDR3 DNA	CDR3 protein
TRBV4-1	-	few	TRBJ2-7	TGCGCCAGCAGCCAAGAGGGGACCGAGGGTTCGCAGCAGTACTTC	CASSQEGTEGSQQYF
TRBV20-1	TRBD2	few	TRBJ2-1	TGCAGTGCTCCTAGCGGGAGGTACAATGAGCAGTTCTTC	CSAPSGRYNEQFF
TRBV5-1	TRBD2	many	TRBJ2-7	TGCGCCAGCAGCTTGTCTAGCGGGATTTCCTACGAGCAGTACTTC	CASSLSSGISYEQYF
TRBV11-2	TRBD1	-	TRBJ2-3	TGTGCCAGCAGCTACTACTGGACAGGGGGCAACACAGATACGCAGTATTTT	CASSYYWTGGNTDTQYF
TRBV5-1	-	few	TRBJ2-2	TGCGCCAGCGCCCCGGTACTCACGAACACCGGGGAGCTGTTTTTT	CASAPVLTNTGELFF
TRBV7-9	-	few	TRBJ1-4	TGTGCCAGCAGCTTCAGGGGAACTAATGAAAAACTGTTTTTT	CASSFRGTNEKLFF
TRBV28	TRBD1	-	TRBJ2-7	TGTGCCAGCACCCCAAGTGGGACAGGGTGGGACGAGCAGTACTTC	CASTPSGTGWDEQYF
TRBV27	-	once	TRBJ1-5	TGTGCCAGCAGTTTCGCCCCCGCACAGCCCCAGCATTTT	CASSFAPAQPQHF
TRBV28	TRBD2	few	TRBJ2-7	TGTGCCGAAATCTCCCCCGGGCGGCTAGCGGACGCCGAGCAGTACTTC	CAEISPGRLADAEQYF
TRBV12-3/TRBV12-4	TRBD1	few	TRBJ2-7	TGTGCCAGCAGTCAGCCCCGACTCGGACAGGGAGGCGAGCAGTACTTC	CASSQPRLGQGGEQYF
TRBV5-5	TRBD2	once	TRBJ2-3	TGTGCCAGCAGCTTGTCTGCGGGAGGGCCCTCTGCAGATACGCAGTATTTT	CASSLSAGGPSADTQYF
TRBV20-1	-	-	TRBJ1-1	TGCAGTGCTAGAGAAGAAACTGAAGCTTTCTTT	CSAREETEAFF
TRBV5-1	-	-	TRBJ1-2	TGCGCCAGCAGCTCGCTCCCGGAGGGATTCTATGGCTACACCTTC	CASSSLPEGFYGYTF
TRBV6-2/TRBV6-3	-	-	TRBJ1-5	TGTGCCAGCAGGGGCGACAGGAGTCCCAATCAGCCCCAGCATTTT	CASRGDRSPNQPQHF
TRBV20-1	-	once	TRBJ1-4	TGCAGTGCTAGAGGTGGTGTTGAAAAACTGTTTTTT	CSARGGVEKLFF
TRBV10-2	-	few	TRBJ2-1	TGCGCCAGCACCCCCCTAGCACCTAGAGGGAATGAGCAGTTCTTC	CASTPLAPRGNEQFF
TRBV19	TRBD1	-	TRBJ1-5	TGTGCCAGTAGTACTACCGGGACAGCCAGCAATCAGCCCCAGCATTTT	CASSTTGTASNQPQHF
TRBV4-1	-	many	TRBJ2-5	TGCGCCAGCAGCCTCCAAAGGGGGGAGACCCAGTACTTC	CASSLQRGETQYF
TRBV5-4	-	few	TRBJ1-1	TGTGCCAGCAGGCTTGGGGGGGGTCAGGGACGGATGAACACTGAAGCTTTCTTT	CASRLGGGQGRMNTEAFF
TRBV19	-	-	TRBJ2-4	TGTGCCAGTAGTATATCGTCCGGCGGGGAAAACATTCAGTACTTC	CASSISSGGENIQYF
TRBV19	-	few	TRBJ2-1	TGTGCCAGTAGTTCTGGCGGGAATGAGCAGTTCTTC	CASSSGGNEQFF
TRBV28	-	few	TRBJ2-1	TGTGCCAGCAGTTTTCACGGGAGTGCCTACAATGAGCAGTTCTTC	CASSFHGSAYNEQFF
TRBV30	TRBD2	-	TRBJ2-3	TGTGCCTGGAGTGCGGGCGGGAGTGGGTTAGATACGCAGTATTTT	CAWSAGGSGLDTQYF
TRBV6-1	TRBD1	-	TRBJ1-1	TGTGCCAGCAGCGCGGGACAGGGGGGCACTGAAGCTTTCTTT	CASSAGQGGTEAFF
TRBV3-1	-	few	TRBJ2-7	TGTGCCAGCAGCCAGATCTCTAGGTGGAACGAGCAGTACTTC	CASSQISRWNEQYF
TRBV7-7	-	-	TRBJ2-2	TGTGCTAGCAGCTTAAACCCCCAGGACACCGGGGAGCTGTTTTTT	CASSLNPQDTGELFF
TRBV9	-	-	TRBJ2-7	TGTGCCAGCAGCGTGTCAGAGGGGCTACCTTACGAGCAGTACTTC	CASSVSEGLPYEQYF
TRBV20-1	-	few	TRBJ1-2	TGCAGTGCTAGACGGAGAGGAGGGTTCTATGGCTACACCTTC	CSARRRGGFYGYTF
TRBV7-3	TRBD2	few	TRBJ2-1	TGTGCCAGCAGCTCGGCCGGGACTAGCGGGAGCTATGAGCAGTTCTTC	CASSSAGTSGSYEQFF
TRBV12-3/TRBV12-4	-	-	TRBJ1-4	TGTGCCAGCACCGGGCAGTTCGAGGGTGAAAAACTGTTTTTT	CASTGQFEGEKLFF
TRBV10-2	-	few	TRBJ2-3	TGCGCCAGCAGTGAGGCTACCGGTCCAGAGGGGGCAGATACGCAGTATTTT	CASSEATGPEGADTQYF
TRBV5-6	-	many	TRBJ2-3	TGTGCCAGCAGCTTGCCGGACACAACTAGCACAGATACGCAGTATTTT	CASSLPDTTSTDTQYF
TRBV12-3/TRBV12-4	-	-	TRBJ2-1	TGTGCCAGCAGACCCTACCGCCTAGAGGATGAGCAGTTCTTC	CASRPYRLEDEQFF